The entry that follows covers one TCR beta chain sequence. These data belong to a study of T cells after yellow fever vaccination. This CDR3 has 15 amino acids. CDR1 LNHDA and CDR2 SQIVND come from the germline V gene (reference sequence). Trimming cost V 8 bases and J 13 bases, with 27 bases left between them. One entry per CDR3 protein results from TCRdb running MiXCR on the 5' RACE reads. The top ten hold about 0.73% of the sample, which has over 110,000 distinct CDR3 sequences, 6.5% to 8.5% seen once. The specimen comprised CD4+ T cells sorted from PBMCs, sampled 5 days after the yellow fever booster vaccination. This TCR was sampled from a man aged 25 to 40 who received the YFV17D yellow fever vaccine. This chain connects TRBV19 to TRBJ2-1, with D perhaps matching TRBD1 or TRBD2 (5 bases each). The CDR3: CASSARGRETSVQFF. As DNA, the CDR3 is TGTGCCAGTTCCGCGAGGGGCAGGGAGACGTCGGTCCAGTTCTTC.